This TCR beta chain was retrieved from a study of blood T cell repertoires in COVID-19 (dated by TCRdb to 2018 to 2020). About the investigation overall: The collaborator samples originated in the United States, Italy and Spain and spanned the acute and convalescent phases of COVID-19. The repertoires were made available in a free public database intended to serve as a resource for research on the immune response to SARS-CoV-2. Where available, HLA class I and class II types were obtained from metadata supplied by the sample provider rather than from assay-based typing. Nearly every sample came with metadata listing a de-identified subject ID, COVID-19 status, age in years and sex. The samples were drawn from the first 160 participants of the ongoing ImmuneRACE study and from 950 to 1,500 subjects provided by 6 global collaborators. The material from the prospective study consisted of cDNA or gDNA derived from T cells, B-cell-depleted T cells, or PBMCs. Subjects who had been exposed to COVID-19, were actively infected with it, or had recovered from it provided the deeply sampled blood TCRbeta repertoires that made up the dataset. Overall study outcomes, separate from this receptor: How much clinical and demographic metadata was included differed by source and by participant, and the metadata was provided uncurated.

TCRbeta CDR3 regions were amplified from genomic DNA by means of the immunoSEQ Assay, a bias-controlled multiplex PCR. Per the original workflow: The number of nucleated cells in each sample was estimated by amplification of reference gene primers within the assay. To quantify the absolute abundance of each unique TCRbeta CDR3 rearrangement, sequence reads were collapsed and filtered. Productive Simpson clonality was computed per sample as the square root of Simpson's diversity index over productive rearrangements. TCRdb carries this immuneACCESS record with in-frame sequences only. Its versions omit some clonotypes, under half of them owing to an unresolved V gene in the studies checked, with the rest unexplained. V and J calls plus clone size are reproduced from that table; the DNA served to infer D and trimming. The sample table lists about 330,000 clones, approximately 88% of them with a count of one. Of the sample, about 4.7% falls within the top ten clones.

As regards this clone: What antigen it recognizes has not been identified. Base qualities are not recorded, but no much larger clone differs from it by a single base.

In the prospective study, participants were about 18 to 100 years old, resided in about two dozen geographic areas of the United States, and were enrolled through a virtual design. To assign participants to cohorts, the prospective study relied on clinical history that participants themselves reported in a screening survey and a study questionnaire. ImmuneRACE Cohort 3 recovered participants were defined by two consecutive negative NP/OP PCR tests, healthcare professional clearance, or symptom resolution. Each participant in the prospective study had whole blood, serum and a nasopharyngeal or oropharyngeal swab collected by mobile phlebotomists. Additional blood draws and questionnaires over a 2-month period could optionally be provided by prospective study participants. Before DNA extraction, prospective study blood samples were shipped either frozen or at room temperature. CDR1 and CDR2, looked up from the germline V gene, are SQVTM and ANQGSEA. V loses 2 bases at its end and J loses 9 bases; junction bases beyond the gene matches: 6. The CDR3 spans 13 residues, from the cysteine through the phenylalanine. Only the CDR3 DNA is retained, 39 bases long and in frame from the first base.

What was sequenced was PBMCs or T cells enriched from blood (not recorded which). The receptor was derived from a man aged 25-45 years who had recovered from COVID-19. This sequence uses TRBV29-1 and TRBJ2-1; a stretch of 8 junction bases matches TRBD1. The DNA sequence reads TGCAGCGTTGAAACAAGTACAGGGGGTGAGCAGTTCTTC. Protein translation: CSVETSTGGEQFF.